The source of this T cell receptor beta chain is a study of blood T cell repertoires in COVID-19. Across the whole study: Spain, Italy and the United States supplied samples that represented acute and convalescent COVID-19. Nucleic acid was either cDNA or gDNA, and it came from T cells, B-cell-depleted T cells, or PBMCs.

Only in-frame clones appear in the TCRdb table, and some are missing; sequencing was by immunoSEQ multiplex PCR. The repertoire has 120,000 or so clones, 75% to 90% of them found once; the top ten carry about 4.5%. This clonotype originated in a middle-aged man with acute or convalescent COVID-19. The sample comprised peripheral blood.

CDR3 sequence: CASSQGGLPQETQYF. CDR3 nucleotides: TGTGCCAGCAGCCAAGGTGGGCTACCTCAAGAGACCCAGTACTTC. The chain is built from TRBV4-2 and TRBJ2-5; no firm D call. There are 15 residues in the CDR3. Between the trimmed V and J ends, which lost 1 base and 2 bases, there was a span of 11 bases. Germline values: CDR1 LGHNA, CDR2 YNFKEQ.